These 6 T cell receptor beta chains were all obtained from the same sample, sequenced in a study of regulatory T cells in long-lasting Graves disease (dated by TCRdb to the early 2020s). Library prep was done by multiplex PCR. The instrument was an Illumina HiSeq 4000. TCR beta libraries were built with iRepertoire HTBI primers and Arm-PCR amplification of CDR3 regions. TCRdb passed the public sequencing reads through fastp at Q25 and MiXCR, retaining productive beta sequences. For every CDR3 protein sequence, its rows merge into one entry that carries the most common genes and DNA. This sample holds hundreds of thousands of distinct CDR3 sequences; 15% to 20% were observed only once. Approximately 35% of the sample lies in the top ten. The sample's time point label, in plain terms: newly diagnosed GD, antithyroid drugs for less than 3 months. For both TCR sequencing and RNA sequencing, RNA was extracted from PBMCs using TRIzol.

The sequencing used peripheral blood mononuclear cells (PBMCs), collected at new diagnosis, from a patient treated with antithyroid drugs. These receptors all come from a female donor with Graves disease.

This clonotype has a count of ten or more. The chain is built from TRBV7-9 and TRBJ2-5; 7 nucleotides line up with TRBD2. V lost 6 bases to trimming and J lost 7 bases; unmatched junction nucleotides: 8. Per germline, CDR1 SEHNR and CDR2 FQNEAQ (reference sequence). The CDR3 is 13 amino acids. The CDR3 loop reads CASREAGRWTQYF. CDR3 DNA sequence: TGTGCCAGCAGAGAAGCGGGGAGGTGGACCCAGTACTTC. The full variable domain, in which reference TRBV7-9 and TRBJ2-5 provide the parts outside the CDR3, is DTGVSQNPRHKITKRGQNVTFRCDPISEHNRLYWYRQTLGQGPEFLTYFQNEAQLEKSRLLSDRFSAERPKGSFSTLEIQRTEQGDSAMYLCASREAGRWTQYFGPGTRLLVL.

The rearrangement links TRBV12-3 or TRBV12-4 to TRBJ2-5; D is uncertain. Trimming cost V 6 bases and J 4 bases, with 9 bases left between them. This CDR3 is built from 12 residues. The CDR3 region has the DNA TGTGCCAGCAGAGACGGCGGAGAGACCCAGTACTTC. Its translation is CASRDGGETQYF.

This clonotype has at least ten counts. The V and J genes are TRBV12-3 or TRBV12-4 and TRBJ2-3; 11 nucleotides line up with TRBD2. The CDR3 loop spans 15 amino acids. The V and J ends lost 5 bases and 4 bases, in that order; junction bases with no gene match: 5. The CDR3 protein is CASSILAGGPDTQYF. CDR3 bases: TGTGCCAGCAGTATCCTAGCGGGAGGTCCAGATACGCAGTATTTT.

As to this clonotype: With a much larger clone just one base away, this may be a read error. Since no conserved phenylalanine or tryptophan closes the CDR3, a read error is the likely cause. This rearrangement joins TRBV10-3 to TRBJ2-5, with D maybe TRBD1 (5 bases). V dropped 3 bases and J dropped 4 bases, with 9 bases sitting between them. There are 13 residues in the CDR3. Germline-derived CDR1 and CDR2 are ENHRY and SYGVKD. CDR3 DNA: TGTGCCATCAGTGACCCTAGGGGAGAGACCCAGTACTCC. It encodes CAISDPRGETQYS.

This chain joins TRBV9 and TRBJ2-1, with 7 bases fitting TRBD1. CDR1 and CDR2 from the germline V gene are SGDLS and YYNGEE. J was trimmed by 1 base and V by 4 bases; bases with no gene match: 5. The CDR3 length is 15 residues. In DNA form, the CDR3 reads TGTGCCAGCAGCCGTACAGGGGTATCCTACAATGAGCAGTTCTTC. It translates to CASSRTGVSYNEQFF.

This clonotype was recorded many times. The CDR3 DNA reads as TGTGCCAGCTCACCTACACAGGGATTCACAGATACGCAGTATTTT. It codes for CASSPTQGFTDTQYF. The chain is built from TRBV18 and TRBJ2-3; D is possibly TRBD1 (6 bases). Looked up from germline, CDR1 is KGHSH and CDR2 is LQKENI. The CDR3 consists of 15 residues. Deletions cut 3 bases from V and 2 bases from J, with 12 bases between.